This section outlines one T cell receptor beta chain sequence together with its context. Its antigen remains unidentified. A sample-barcoded 5' primer and a J-beta primer mix were used in a second PCR of about 6 to 11 cycles. Researchers report that each sample yielded at least 2.5 million CDR3-containing paired-end reads. One entry per CDR3 protein results from TCRdb running MiXCR on the 5' RACE reads. Found here are hundreds of thousands of distinct CDR3 sequences, about 46% of them singletons; the top ten hold 15% to 20%. The data belong to a study of blood T cells in healthy people across ages. Whole-study findings and limits: Investigators treated diversity estimates from one million T cells as underestimates. The CMV status of each donor remained undetermined, and this could have confounded shifts in expanded clonotypes.

Each donor gave roughly 9.8 milliliters of peripheral blood. The CDR3 length is 15 residues. V lost 0 bases and J 5 bases, leaving 13 bases between the germline ends. The source is a man at least 80 years old in good health. This rearrangement joins TRBV12-3 or TRBV12-4 to TRBJ2-5, with a tentative D call TRBD1 (5 bases). The sample consisted of blood. The CDR3 DNA follows: TGTGCCAGCAGTTTAGCGGTTGACAGTAGGGAGACCCAGTACTTC. Its translation is CASSLAVDSRETQYF.